The clone carrying this T cell receptor (beta chain) was seen only a few times. Its antigen is not known. This sample was included in a study of beta chain features in type 1 diabetes. Overall study: All of the samples together had around 110,000,000 sorted cells examined.

The germline gives CDR1 MDHEN, CDR2 SYDVKM. The CDR3 loop spans 14 amino acids. V dropped 7 bases and J dropped 2 bases, with 15 bases sitting between them. Study results and caveats: Moderate yet significant TCRB CDR3 shortening was seen in Type 1 diabetes patients in all four CD4+ subsets. VDJ junctions sequenced from type 1 diabetes patients showed fewer insertions and more deletions.

Expressed TCRB transcripts were sequenced after all isolated RNA was converted to cDNA. Here immunoSEQ multiplex PCR was the method, and the copy in TCRdb shows in-frame clones only, minus some. Here the sample spans 600,000 to 700,000 clones, around 11% being singletons. This sequence originates from a man aged 25-40 years with type 1 diabetes. Sequencing was carried out using naive CD4+ T cells from blood. The rearrangement joins TRBV28 to TRBJ2-7; weak D call: TRBD2 (6 bases). CDR3 DNA: TGTGCCAGCAACACCGGGACTTCGGCCTACGAGCAGTACTTC. It codes for CASNTGTSAYEQYF.